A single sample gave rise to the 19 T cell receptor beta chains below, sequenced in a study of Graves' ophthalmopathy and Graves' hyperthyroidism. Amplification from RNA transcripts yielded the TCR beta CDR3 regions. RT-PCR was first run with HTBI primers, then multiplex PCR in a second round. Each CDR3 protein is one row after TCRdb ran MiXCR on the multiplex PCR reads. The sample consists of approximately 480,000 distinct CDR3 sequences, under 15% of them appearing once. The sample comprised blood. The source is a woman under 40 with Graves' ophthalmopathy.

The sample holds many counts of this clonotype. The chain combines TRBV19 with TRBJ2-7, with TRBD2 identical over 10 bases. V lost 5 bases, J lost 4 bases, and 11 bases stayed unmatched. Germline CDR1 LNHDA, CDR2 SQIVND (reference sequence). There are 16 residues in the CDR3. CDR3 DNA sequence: TGTGCCAGTAGTCCCCCCGCCGGGACTAGCGAATACGAGCAGTACTTC. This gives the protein CASSPPAGTSEYEQYF.

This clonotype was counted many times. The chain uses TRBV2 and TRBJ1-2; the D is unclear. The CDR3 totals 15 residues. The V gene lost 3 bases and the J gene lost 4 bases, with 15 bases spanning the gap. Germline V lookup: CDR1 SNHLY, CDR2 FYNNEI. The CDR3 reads CASSDGPSFSYGYTF. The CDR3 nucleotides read TGTGCCAGCAGTGATGGTCCCTCGTTTAGCTATGGCTACACCTTC.

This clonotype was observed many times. This CDR3 reads CASSRLAGGLQETQYF. The DNA of the CDR3 is TGTGCCAGCAGTCGACTAGCGGGAGGGCTGCAAGAGACCCAGTACTTC. The chain has TRBV6-2 or TRBV6-3 and TRBJ2-5; 14 positions agree with TRBD2. The CDR3 covers 16 residues. Germline CDR1 reads MNHEY; CDR2 reads SVGEGT. V lost 5 bases and J lost 2; bases outside the gene matches: 4.

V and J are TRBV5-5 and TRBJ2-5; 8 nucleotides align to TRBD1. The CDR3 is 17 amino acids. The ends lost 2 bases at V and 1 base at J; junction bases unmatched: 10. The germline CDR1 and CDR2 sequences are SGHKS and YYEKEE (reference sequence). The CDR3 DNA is TGTGCCAGCAGCTTCCCAAGTTGGACAGGGACCCAAGAGACCCAGTACTTC. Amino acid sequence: CASSFPSWTGTQETQYF.

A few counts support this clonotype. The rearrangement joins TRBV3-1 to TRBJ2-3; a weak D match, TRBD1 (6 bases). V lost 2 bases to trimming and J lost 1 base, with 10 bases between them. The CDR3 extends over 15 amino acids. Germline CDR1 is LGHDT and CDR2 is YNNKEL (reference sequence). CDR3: CASSQIRQGTDTQYF. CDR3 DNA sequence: TGTGCCAGCAGCCAAATTAGACAGGGCACAGATACGCAGTATTTT.

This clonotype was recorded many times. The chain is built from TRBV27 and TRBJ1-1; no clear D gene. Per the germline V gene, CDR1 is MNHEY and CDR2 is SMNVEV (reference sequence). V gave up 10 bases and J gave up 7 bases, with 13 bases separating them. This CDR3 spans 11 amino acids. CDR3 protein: CATTRGNEAFF. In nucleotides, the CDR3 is TGTGCCACCACCCGGGGTAATGAAGCTTTCTTT.

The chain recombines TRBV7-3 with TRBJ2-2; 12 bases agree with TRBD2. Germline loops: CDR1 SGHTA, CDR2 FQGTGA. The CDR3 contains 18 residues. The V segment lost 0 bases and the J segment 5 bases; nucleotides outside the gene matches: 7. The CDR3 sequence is CASSLTASGGAGTGELFF. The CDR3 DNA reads TGTGCCAGCAGCTTAACGGCTAGCGGGGGGGCCGGGACCGGGGAGCTGTTTTTT.

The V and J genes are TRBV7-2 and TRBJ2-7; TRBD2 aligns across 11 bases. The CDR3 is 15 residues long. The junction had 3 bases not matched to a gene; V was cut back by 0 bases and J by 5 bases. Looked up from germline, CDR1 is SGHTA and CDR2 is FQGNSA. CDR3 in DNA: TGTGCCAGCAGCTTAGCGACTAGCGGGATTCACGAGCAGTACTTC. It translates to CASSLATSGIHEQYF.

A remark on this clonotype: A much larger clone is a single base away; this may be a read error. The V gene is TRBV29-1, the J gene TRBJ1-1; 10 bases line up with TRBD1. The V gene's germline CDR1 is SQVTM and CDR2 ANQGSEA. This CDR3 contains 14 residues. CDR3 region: CIVEVRDRGTEAFF. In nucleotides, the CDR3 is TGCATCGTTGAAGTCAGGGACAGGGGCACTGAAGCTTTCTTT.

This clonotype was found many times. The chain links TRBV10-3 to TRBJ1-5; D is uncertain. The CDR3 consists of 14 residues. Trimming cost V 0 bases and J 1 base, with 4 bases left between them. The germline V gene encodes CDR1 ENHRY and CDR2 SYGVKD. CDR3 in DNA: TGTGCCATCAGTGAGTCGGGGAGCAATCAGCCCCAGCATTTT. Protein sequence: CAISESGSNQPQHF.

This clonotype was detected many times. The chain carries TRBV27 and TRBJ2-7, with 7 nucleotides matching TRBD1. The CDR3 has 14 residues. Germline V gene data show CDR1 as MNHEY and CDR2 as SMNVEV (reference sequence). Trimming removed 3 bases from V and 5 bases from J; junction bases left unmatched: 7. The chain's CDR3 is CASSFQTGHHEQYF. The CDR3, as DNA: TGTGCCAGCAGTTTTCAGACAGGGCACCACGAGCAGTACTTC.

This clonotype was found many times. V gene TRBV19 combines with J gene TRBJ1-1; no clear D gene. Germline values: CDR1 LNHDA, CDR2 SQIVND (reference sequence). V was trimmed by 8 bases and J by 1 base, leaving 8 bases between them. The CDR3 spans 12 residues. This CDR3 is CASAGWNTEAFF. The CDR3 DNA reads TGTGCCAGTGCCGGGTGGAACACTGAAGCTTTCTTT.

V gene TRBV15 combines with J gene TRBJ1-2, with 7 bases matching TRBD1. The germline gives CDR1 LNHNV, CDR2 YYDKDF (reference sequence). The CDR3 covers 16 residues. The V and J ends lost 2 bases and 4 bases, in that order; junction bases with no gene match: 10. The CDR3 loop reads CATSRNPRTGGYGYTF. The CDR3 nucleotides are TGTGCCACCAGCAGAAACCCCCGGACAGGCGGCTATGGCTACACCTTC.

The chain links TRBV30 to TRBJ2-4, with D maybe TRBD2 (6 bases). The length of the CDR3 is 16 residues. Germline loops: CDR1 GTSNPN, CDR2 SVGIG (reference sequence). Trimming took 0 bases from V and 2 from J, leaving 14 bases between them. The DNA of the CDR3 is TGTGCCTGGAGTGTACCATGGGGGGTCACCAAAAACATTCAGTACTTC. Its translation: CAWSVPWGVTKNIQYF.

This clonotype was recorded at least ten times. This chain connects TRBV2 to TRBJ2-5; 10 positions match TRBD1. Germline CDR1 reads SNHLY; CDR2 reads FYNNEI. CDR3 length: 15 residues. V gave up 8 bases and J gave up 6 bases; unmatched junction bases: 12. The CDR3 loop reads CASGIDRGRGKTQYF. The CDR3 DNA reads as TGTGCCAGCGGAATAGACAGGGGGCGCGGAAAGACCCAGTACTTC.

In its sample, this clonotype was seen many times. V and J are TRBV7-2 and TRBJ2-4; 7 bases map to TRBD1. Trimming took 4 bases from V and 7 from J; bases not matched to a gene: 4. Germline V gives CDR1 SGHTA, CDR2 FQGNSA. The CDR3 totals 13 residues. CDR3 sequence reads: CASSWKTGNIQYF. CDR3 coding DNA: TGTGCCAGCAGCTGGAAGACAGGGAACATTCAGTACTTC. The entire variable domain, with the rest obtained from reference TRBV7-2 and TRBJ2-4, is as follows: GAGVSQSPSNKVTEKGKDVELRCDPISGHTALYWYRQSLGQGLEFLIYFQGNSAPDKSGLPSDRFSAERTGGSVSTLTIQRTQQEDSAVYLCASSWKTGNIQYFGAGTRLSVL.

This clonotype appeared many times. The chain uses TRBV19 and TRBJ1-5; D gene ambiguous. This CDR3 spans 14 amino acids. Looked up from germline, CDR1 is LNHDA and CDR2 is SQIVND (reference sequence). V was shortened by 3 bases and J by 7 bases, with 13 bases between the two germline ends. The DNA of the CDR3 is TGTGCCAGTAGTATTGGTCTCAGCGGCCAGCCCCAGCATTTT. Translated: CASSIGLSGQPQHF.

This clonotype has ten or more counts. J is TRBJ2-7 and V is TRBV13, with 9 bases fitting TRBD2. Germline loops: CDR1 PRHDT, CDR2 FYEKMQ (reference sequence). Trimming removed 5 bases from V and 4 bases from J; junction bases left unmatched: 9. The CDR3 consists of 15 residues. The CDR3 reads CASSPVSGGTYEQYF. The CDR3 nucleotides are TGTGCCAGCAGCCCCGTAAGCGGGGGGACTTACGAGCAGTACTTC.

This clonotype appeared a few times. As DNA, the CDR3 is TGTGCCAGCAGCCGTCCCGGGACAGGGGGGGTCACTGAAGCTTTCTTT. Amino acids: CASSRPGTGGVTEAFF. V and J are TRBV6-1 and TRBJ1-1; 11 nucleotides align to TRBD1. The junction had 10 bases not matched to a gene; V was cut back by 6 bases and J by 4 bases. The V gene's germline CDR1 is MNHNS and CDR2 SASEGT. The length of the CDR3 is 16 residues.